The 23 T cell receptor beta chains given below trace back to one sample, sequenced in a study of OX40 agonist ivuxolimab in advanced cancers. Produced via immunoSEQ multiplex PCR; TCRdb's table is partial and in-frame only. This sample has some 44,000 clones, with about 86% found just once. The sequenced sample was CD4+ or CD8+ T cells sorted from blood, obtained in a trial of the OX40 agonist ivuxolimab. These TCRs come from an adult with an advanced solid tumor such as melanoma, head and neck, liver or kidney cancer.

This clone was seen a single time. V gene TRBV5-1 combines with J gene TRBJ1-1; D is undetermined. The CDR3 sequence is 16 residues long. Germline V CDR1 and CDR2: SGHRS, YFSETQ. Trimming shortened V by 4 bases and J by 1 base, and 17 bases separated the two germline ends. CDR3 region: CASSLRRLNTNTEAFF. CDR3 coding DNA: TGCGCCAGCAGCCTCAGGAGGCTAAATACGAACACTGAAGCTTTCTTT. The full variable domain, its missing parts supplied by reference TRBV5-1 and TRBJ1-1, is KAGVTQTPRYLIKTRGQQVTLSCSPISGHRSVSWYQQTPGQGLQFLFEYFSETQRNKGNFPGRFSGRQFSNSRSEMNVSTLELGDSALYLCASSLRRLNTNTEAFFGQGTRLTVV.

The chain is built from TRBV13 and TRBJ2-7, with 8 bases matching TRBD2. V trimming: 6 bases; J trimming: 5 bases; junction bases outside the gene matches: 6. The CDR3 covers 13 residues. Germline V gives CDR1 PRHDT, CDR2 FYEKMQ (reference sequence). CDR3 region: CASSELAGDEQYF. CDR3 DNA: TGTGCCAGCAGTGAGCTAGCGGGTGACGAGCAGTACTTC. Together with reference TRBV13 and TRBJ2-7, the CDR3 gives the full variable domain: AAGVIQSPRHLIKEKRETATLKCYPIPRHDTVYWYQQGPGQDPQFLISFYEKMQSDKGSIPDRFSAQQFSDYHSELNMSSLELGDSALYFCASSELAGDEQYFGPGTRLTVT.

V and J are TRBV7-3 and TRBJ2-3; 9 bases fit TRBD2. Germline CDR1 SGHTA, CDR2 FQGTGA. The J segment lost 4 bases and the V segment lost 4 bases, leaving 12 bases of the junction unmatched. The CDR3 runs 17 residues. The CDR3, as DNA: TGTGCCAGCAGCTCGTTCAAATGGCGGGAGGGCCCAGATACGCAGTATTTT. Amino acid sequence: CASSSFKWREGPDTQYF.

The J gene is TRBJ1-3, the V gene TRBV6-1; D perhaps matches TRBD1 (6 bases). V was trimmed by 3 bases and J by 0 bases, leaving 15 bases between them. The CDR3 sequence is 17 residues long. Germline-derived CDR1 and CDR2 are MNHNS and SASEGT. The CDR3 is CASSDVQGFPSGNTIYF. The CDR3 DNA reads TGTGCCAGCAGTGATGTTCAGGGGTTTCCCTCTGGAAACACCATATATTTT.

The rearrangement joins TRBV5-8 to TRBJ1-6, with D unresolved. The V and J ends lost 4 bases and 5 bases respectively, with 10 bases between them. The V gene's germline CDR1 is SGHTS and CDR2 YDEGEE. The CDR3 consists of 14 residues. The CDR3 DNA sequence: TGTGCCAGCAGCCTCGTGACAAATAATTCACCCCTCCACTTT. It specifies CASSLVTNNSPLHF.

The CDR3 region is CASSRGLADYYEQYF. CDR3 nucleotides: TGTGCCAGCAGCCGGGGACTAGCGGACTACTACGAGCAGTACTTC. The rearrangement joins TRBV6-5 to TRBJ2-7, with TRBD2 identical over 11 bases. This CDR3 contains 15 residues. The germline V gene has CDR1 MNHEY and CDR2 SVGAGI. After removal of 6 bases from V and 3 bases from J, the junction contained 7 bases not matched to a gene.

J is TRBJ2-6 and V is TRBV4-2; D not resolved. There are 17 residues in the CDR3. Trimming took 4 bases from V and 2 from J, leaving 15 bases between them. CDR1 LGHNA and CDR2 YNFKEQ come from the germline V gene. The CDR3 nucleotides read TGTGCCAGCAGCCCGTGGTCTCGGAGAACTGGGGCCAACGTCCTGACTTTC. Its protein product is CASSPWSRRTGANVLTF.

This clone was counted a few times. The chain links TRBV27 to TRBJ2-7, with TRBD1 matching over 9 bases. Germline V lookup: CDR1 MNHEY, CDR2 SMNVEV (reference sequence). The CDR3 runs 16 residues. V trimming: 0 bases; J trimming: 4 bases; junction bases outside the gene matches: 7. The DNA of the CDR3 is TGTGCCAGCAGTTTATCCGGGACAGGGTTAGTATACGAGCAGTACTTC. Translated: CASSLSGTGLVYEQYF.

The chain recombines TRBV6-4 with TRBJ2-7; 9 positions agree with TRBD1. With 5 bases clipped from V and 3 bases from J, the junction kept 5 bases outside the gene matches. The germline gives CDR1 MRHNA, CDR2 SNTAGT. The CDR3 has 14 residues. The CDR3 region is CASSFRDRDYEQYF. The DNA of the CDR3 is TGTGCCAGCAGTTTCCGGGACAGGGACTACGAGCAGTACTTC.

V usage is TRBV5-1 and J usage is TRBJ2-7; 9 nucleotides agree with TRBD1. The CDR3 has 15 amino acids. V lost 0 bases to trimming and J lost 5 bases; unmatched junction nucleotides: 6. Germline CDR1 SGHRS, CDR2 YFSETQ. DNA of the CDR3: TGCGCCAGCAGCTTGGTCGGGACAGGGAAGAACGAGCAGTACTTC. Amino acids: CASSLVGTGKNEQYF.

The CDR3, as DNA: TGTGCCAGCACCCACTTAGGGGGGCAGATGGGCTACACCTTC. Its protein product is CASTHLGGQMGYTF. The chain is built from TRBV28 and TRBJ1-2, with D perhaps matching TRBD1 (6 bases). The CDR3 runs to 14 residues. The germline CDR1 and CDR2 sequences are MDHEN and SYDVKM. V lost 7 bases and J lost 8, with 20 bases in between.

J is TRBJ1-5 and V is TRBV19; 9 bases are a match to TRBD1. Per the germline V gene, CDR1 is LNHDA and CDR2 is SQIVND (reference sequence). The CDR3 runs to 14 residues. V lost 4 bases and J lost 5; bases outside the gene matches: 3. The CDR3 here is CASSTTGGYQPQHF. The CDR3 coding sequence is TGTGCCAGTAGTACCACAGGGGGCTATCAGCCCCAGCATTTT.

The V and J genes are TRBV2 and TRBJ2-2; D is uncertain. V was clipped by 3 bases and J by 6 bases, with 14 bases between them. There are 15 residues in the CDR3. Germline-derived CDR1 and CDR2 are SNHLY and FYNNEI. The CDR3 coding sequence is TGTGCCAGCAGTGATTCGCGAGCCTCCCCCGGGGAGCTGTTTTTT. This encodes CASSDSRASPGELFF.

V usage is TRBV7-9 and J usage is TRBJ2-5; weak D call: TRBD2 (6 bases). This CDR3 spans 16 amino acids. The V end lost 5 bases, the J end lost 0 bases, and 16 bases lay between the germline ends. In germline, CDR1 is SEHNR, CDR2 FQNEAQ (reference sequence). The CDR3 loop reads CASSPRAASDQETQYF. The CDR3 region has the DNA TGTGCCAGCAGCCCTCGGGCGGCTAGCGACCAAGAGACCCAGTACTTC.

The chain uses TRBV7-2 and TRBJ2-7, with a weak D call TRBD2 (7 bases). This CDR3 is 15 amino acids long. Trimming cost V 5 bases and J 3 bases, with 17 bases left between them. CDR1 and CDR2 (germline): SGHTA, FQGNSA. This chain's CDR3 is CASSPNGGANYEQYF. The CDR3 region has the DNA TGTGCCAGCAGCCCGAATGGGGGGGCCAACTACGAGCAGTACTTC.

V gene TRBV19 combines with J gene TRBJ1-2, with D uncertain. With 6 bases removed from V and 6 bases from J, the gap between germline ends came to 11 bases. The germline CDR1 and CDR2 sequences are LNHDA and SQIVND (reference sequence). The CDR3 is 12 residues long. The CDR3: CASRSDSDGYTF. CDR3 bases: TGTGCCAGTAGATCCGACTCGGATGGCTACACCTTC.

This chain joins TRBV11-3 and TRBJ2-5; no definite D call. CDR3 length equals 13 residues. Trimming took 4 bases from V and 1 from J, leaving 7 bases between them. Germline V gives CDR1 SGHNT, CDR2 YENEEA. CDR3 sequence: CASSSDGQETQYF. Here the CDR3 DNA reads TGTGCCAGCAGCTCGGACGGCCAAGAGACCCAGTACTTC.

The chain uses TRBV5-1 and TRBJ2-7; D not certain. CDR3 size: 15 residues. The germline CDR1 and CDR2 sequences are SGHRS and YFSETQ. With 0 bases removed from V and 5 bases from J, the gap between germline ends came to 15 bases. In DNA, the CDR3 is TGCGCCAGCAGCTTGGGGGTCCTGGGAAATGACGAGCAGTACTTC. Encoded protein: CASSLGVLGNDEQYF.

This clone was counted once. The chain has TRBV7-9 and TRBJ2-3, with 16 bases identical to TRBD2. J lost 6 bases, V lost 3 bases, and 9 bases had no gene match. The germline V gene has CDR1 SEHNR and CDR2 FQNEAQ (reference sequence). The CDR3 is 18 residues long. The CDR3 protein is CASSFPGLAGGMVDTQYF. DNA of the CDR3: TGTGCCAGCAGCTTCCCGGGACTAGCGGGGGGGATGGTTGATACGCAGTATTTT.

This chain uses TRBV4-1 with TRBJ2-7; 11 bases agree with TRBD2. V shed 3 bases and J 0 bases; nucleotides not matched to a gene: 7. CDR3 length equals 17 residues. The germline V gene has CDR1 MGHRA and CDR2 YSYEKL. The CDR3 DNA reads as TGCGCCAGCAGCCATCTAGCGGGGGGTCCTAGCTCCTACGAGCAGTACTTC. This translates into CASSHLAGGPSSYEQYF.

The rearrangement joins TRBV18 to TRBJ2-1, with D perhaps TRBD1 (5 bases). The V end lost 1 base, the J end lost 3 bases, and 13 bases lay between the germline ends. Germline-derived CDR1 and CDR2 are KGHSH and LQKENI. There are 16 residues in the CDR3. Written as DNA, the CDR3 is TGTGCCAGCTCACCACGGAAGGGGTTCGGCTACAATGAGCAGTTCTTC. The encoded protein is CASSPRKGFGYNEQFF.

This clone appeared a few times. V gene TRBV6-5 combines with J gene TRBJ2-7; D possibly corresponds to TRBD2 (6 bases). This CDR3 has 15 residues. In germline, CDR1 is MNHEY, CDR2 SVGAGI. Trimming stripped 2 bases from V and 1 base from J, with 12 bases between. Here the CDR3 reads CASSYVRDSSYEQYF. As DNA, the CDR3 is TGTGCCAGCAGTTACGTCCGGGACTCGTCCTACGAGCAGTACTTC.

This clone appeared a single time. The J gene is TRBJ2-3, the V gene TRBV2; no clear D gene. CDR1 is SNHLY, CDR2 FYNNEI, per germline. The V end was cut by 0 bases, the J end by 6 bases, with 10 bases between. The CDR3 is 14 residues long. The CDR3 DNA sequence: TGTGCCAGCAGTGAAGCGCTGTTAACCGATACGCAGTATTTT. This encodes CASSEALLTDTQYF. Variable domain in full (rest from reference TRBV2 and TRBJ2-3): EPEVTQTPSHQVTQMGQEVILRCVPISNHLYFYWYRQILGQKVEFLVSFYNNEISEKSEIFDDQFSVERPDGSNFTLKIRSTKLEDSAMYFCASSEALLTDTQYFGPGTRLTVL.